This T cell receptor (beta chain) was recorded in a study of STAT5B mutations in CD4+ large granular lymphocyte leukemia. Study conclusions and caveats: Patient CD4-sorted repertoires stayed more clonal than healthy ones after leukemic-clone removal.

In the source study's methods: Lowest detectable productive clonotype frequency was 2.59 x 10-5. Only in-frame clones appear in the TCRdb table, and some are missing; sequencing was by immunoSEQ multiplex PCR. V, J and clone size reflect that table, while D and trimming were determined from the DNA. This sample carries fewer than 30,000 clones, 60% to 85% of them seen once, and the ten largest clones take 0.9% to 1.2%. Notes on this clone: What it binds is unknown.

This TCR was recovered from a human donor in good health. The material sequenced was CD4+ T cells from blood buffy coats.

DNA for the CDR3: TGCGCCAGCAGCCTGACGACAGGGGGCGCGACCCAGTACTTC. It is translated as CASSLTTGGATQYF. This chain uses TRBV5-1 with TRBJ2-5; 10 bases agree with TRBD1. The CDR3 runs 14 residues. Germline V CDR1 and CDR2: SGHRS, YFSETQ. With 4 bases clipped from V and 7 bases from J, the junction kept 7 bases outside the gene matches.